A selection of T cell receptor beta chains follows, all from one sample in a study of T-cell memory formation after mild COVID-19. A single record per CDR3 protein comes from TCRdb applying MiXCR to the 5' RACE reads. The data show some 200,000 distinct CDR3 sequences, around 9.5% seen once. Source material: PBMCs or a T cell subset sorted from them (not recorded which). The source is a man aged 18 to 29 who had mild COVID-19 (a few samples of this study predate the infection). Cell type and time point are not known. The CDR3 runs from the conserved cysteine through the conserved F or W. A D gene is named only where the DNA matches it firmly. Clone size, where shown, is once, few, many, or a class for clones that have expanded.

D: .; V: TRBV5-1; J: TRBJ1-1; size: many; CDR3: CASSGGLPEAFF; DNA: TGCGCCAGCAGCGGCGGGCTTCCCGAAGCTTTCTTT
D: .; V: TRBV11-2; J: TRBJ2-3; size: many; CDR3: CASSFPVLARGTDTQYF; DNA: TGTGCCAGCAGCTTCCCCGTCCTAGCGAGGGGCACAGATACGCAGTATTTT
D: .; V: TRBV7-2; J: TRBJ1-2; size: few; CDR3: CASSSPGRNYGYTF; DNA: TGTGCCAGCAGCTCCCCCGGACGGAACTATGGCTACACCTTC
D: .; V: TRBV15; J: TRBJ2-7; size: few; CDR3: CATSRAGTAAYEQYF; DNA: TGTGCCACCAGCAGAGCCGGGACGGCCGCCTACGAGCAGTACTTC
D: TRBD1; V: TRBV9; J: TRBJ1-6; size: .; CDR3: CASSARQGPNSPLHF; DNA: TGTGCCAGCAGCGCCCGACAGGGGCCTAATTCACCCCTCCACTTT
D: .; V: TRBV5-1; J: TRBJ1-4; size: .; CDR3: CASSPRTENEKLFF; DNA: TGCGCCAGCAGCCCACGGACAGAGAATGAAAAACTGTTTTTT
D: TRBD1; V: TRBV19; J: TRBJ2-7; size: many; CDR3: CASSMDRQGIYEQYF; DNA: TGTGCCAGTAGTATGGACCGACAGGGTATATACGAGCAGTACTTC
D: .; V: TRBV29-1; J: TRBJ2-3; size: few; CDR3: CSVDNLTAADTQYF; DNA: TGCAGCGTCGATAATTTAACAGCGGCAGATACGCAGTATTTT
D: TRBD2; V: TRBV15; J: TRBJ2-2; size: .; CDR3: CATSPPGGKLGGELFF; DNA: TGTGCCACCAGCCCTCCGGGGGGGAAACTGGGCGGGGAGCTGTTTTTT
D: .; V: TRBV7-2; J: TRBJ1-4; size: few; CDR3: CASSPRWAPNEKLFF; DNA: TGTGCCAGCAGCCCTCGGTGGGCGCCTAATGAAAAACTGTTTTTT
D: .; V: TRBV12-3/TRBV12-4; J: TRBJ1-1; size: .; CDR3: CASSLAVLQVAFF; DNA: TGTGCCAGCAGTTTAGCGGTTTTGCAGGTCGCTTTCTTT
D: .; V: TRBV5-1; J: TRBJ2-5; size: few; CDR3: CASSSGVQYQETQYF; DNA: TGCGCCAGCAGCTCAGGGGTTCAGTACCAAGAGACCCAGTACTTC
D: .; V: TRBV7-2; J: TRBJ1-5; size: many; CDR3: CASSPWTADQPQHF; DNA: TGTGCCAGCAGCCCCTGGACGGCTGATCAGCCCCAGCATTTT
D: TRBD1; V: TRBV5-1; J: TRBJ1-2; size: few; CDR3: CASSLGTGRSNGYTF; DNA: TGCGCCAGCAGCCTGGGGACAGGGAGGTCTAATGGCTACACCTTC
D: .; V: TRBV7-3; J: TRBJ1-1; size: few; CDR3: CASSPMGGMNTEAFF; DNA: TGTGCCAGCAGCCCGATGGGGGGGATGAACACTGAAGCTTTCTTT
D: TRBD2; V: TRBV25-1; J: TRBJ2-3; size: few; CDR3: CASGSYSGAGDTQYF; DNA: TGTGCCAGCGGTTCCTATAGCGGGGCAGGGGATACGCAGTATTTT
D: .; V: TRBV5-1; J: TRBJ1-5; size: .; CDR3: CASSIGGLPEPQHF; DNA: TGCGCCAGCAGCATCGGGGGACTCCCTGAGCCCCAGCATTTT
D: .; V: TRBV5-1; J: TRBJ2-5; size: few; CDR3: CASSFGSSGLQETQYF; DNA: TGCGCCAGCAGCTTCGGGTCTTCAGGTCTGCAAGAGACCCAGTACTTC
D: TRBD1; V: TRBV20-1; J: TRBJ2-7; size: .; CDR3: CSATRQGPWEQYF; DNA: TGCAGTGCTACCCGACAGGGACCTTGGGAGCAGTACTTC
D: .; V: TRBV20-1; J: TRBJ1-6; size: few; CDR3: CSAPQALYNSPLHF; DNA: TGCAGTGCTCCCCAGGCCCTCTATAATTCACCCCTCCACTTT
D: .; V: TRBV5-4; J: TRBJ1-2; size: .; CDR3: CASSLTDGNF; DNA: TGTGCCAGCAGCTTGACGGATGGGAACTTC
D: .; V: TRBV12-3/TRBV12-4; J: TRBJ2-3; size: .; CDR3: CASARPTSTDTQYF; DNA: TGTGCCAGCGCCCGACCAACTAGCACAGATACGCAGTATTTT
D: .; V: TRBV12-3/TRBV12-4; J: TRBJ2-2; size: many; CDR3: CASSRDTGELFF; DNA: TGTGCCAGCAGCAGGGACACCGGGGAGCTGTTTTTT
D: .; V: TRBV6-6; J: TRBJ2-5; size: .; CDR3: CASSTGDLQETQYF; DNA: TGTGCCAGCAGTACGGGGGACCTCCAAGAGACCCAGTACTTC
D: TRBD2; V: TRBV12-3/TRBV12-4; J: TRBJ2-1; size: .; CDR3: CASKRWLAVSPSNEQFF; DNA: TGTGCCAGCAAGCGGTGGCTAGCGGTTAGCCCCTCCAATGAGCAGTTCTTC
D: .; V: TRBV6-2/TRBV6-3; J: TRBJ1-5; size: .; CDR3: CASSKGPRESNQPQHF; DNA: TGTGCCAGCAGCAAAGGGCCCCGGGAAAGCAATCAGCCCCAGCATTTT
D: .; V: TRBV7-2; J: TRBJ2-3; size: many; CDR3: CASSWTTGIGDTQYF; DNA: TGTGCCAGCAGCTGGACAACGGGGATTGGCGATACGCAGTATTTT
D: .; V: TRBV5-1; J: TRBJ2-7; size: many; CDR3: CASSLVSYEQYF; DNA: TGCGCCAGCAGCTTGGTCAGCTACGAGCAGTACTTC
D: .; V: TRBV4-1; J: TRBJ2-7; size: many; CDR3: CASSPILTSSYEQYF; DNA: TGCGCCAGCAGCCCGATACTAACCAGCTCCTACGAGCAGTACTTC
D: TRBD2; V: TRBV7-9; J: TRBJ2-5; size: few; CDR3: CASTSGETQYF; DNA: TGTGCCAGCACTAGCGGGGAGACCCAGTACTTC
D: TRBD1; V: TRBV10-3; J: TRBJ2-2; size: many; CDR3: CAISEFPPGQAYTGELFF; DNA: TGTGCCATCAGTGAGTTCCCACCGGGACAGGCCTACACCGGGGAGCTGTTTTTT
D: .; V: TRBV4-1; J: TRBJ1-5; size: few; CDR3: CASSQAPHQPQHF; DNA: TGCGCCAGCAGCCAGGCCCCCCATCAGCCCCAGCATTTT
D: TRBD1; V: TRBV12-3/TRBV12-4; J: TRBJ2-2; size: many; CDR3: CASSPLQGAGELFF; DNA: TGTGCCAGCAGCCCTTTGCAGGGGGCCGGGGAGCTGTTTTTT
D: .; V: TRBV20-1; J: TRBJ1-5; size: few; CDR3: CSAGGSFYSNQPQHF; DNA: TGCAGTGCTGGCGGGTCTTTTTATAGCAATCAGCCCCAGCATTTT
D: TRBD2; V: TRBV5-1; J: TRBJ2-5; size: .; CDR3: CASSLGLAGGPGETQYF; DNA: TGCGCCAGCAGCTTGGGGCTAGCGGGGGGGCCTGGAGAGACCCAGTACTTC
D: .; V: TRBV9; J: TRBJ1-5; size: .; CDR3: CASSVAPNQPQHF; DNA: TGTGCCAGCAGCGTAGCTCCGAACCAGCCCCAGCATTTT
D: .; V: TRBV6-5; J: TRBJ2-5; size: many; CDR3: CASSYVGTGGTQYF; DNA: TGTGCCAGCAGTTACGTGGGAACCGGGGGGACCCAGTACTTC
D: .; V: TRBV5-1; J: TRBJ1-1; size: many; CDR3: CASKGDGTEAFF; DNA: TGCGCCAGCAAAGGCGACGGCACTGAAGCTTTCTTT
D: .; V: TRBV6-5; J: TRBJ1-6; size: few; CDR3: CASMSLGSYNSPLHF; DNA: TGTGCCAGCATGTCCTTGGGCTCCTATAATTCACCCCTCCACTTT
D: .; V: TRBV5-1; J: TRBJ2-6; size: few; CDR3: CASSPGVSGANVLTF; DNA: TGCGCCAGCAGCCCGGGAGTCTCTGGGGCCAACGTCCTGACTTTC
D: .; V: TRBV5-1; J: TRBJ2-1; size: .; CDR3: CASSLVRRGTGNEQFF; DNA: TGCGCCAGCAGCTTGGTACGTCGGGGAACTGGGAATGAGCAGTTCTTC
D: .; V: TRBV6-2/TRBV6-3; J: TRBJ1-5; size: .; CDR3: CASSVGYSNQPQHF; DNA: TGTGCCAGCAGTGTAGGTTATAGCAATCAGCCCCAGCATTTT
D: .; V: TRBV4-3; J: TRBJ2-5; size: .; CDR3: CASSQGVLASETQYF; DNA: TGCGCCAGCAGCCAGGGGGTCCTAGCGAGCGAGACCCAGTACTTC
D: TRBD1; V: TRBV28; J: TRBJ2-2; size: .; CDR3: CASRENRGRTGELFF; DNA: TGTGCCAGCAGAGAAAACAGGGGTCGAACCGGGGAGCTGTTTTTT
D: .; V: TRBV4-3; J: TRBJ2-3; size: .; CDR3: CASSQDPAFDTQYF; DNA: TGCGCCAGCAGCCAAGATCCGGCTTTTGATACGCAGTATTTT
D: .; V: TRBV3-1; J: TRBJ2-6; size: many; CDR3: CASSHPAASGANVLTF; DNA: TGTGCCAGCAGCCACCCCGCGGCCTCTGGGGCCAACGTCCTGACTTTC
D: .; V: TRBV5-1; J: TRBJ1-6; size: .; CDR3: CASSLEPVYNSPLHF; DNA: TGCGCCAGCAGCTTGGAGCCGGTTTATAATTCACCCCTCCACTTT
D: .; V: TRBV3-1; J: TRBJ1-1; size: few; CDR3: CASSQANSGNEAFF; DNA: TGTGCCAGCAGCCAAGCGAATTCCGGGAACGAAGCTTTCTTT
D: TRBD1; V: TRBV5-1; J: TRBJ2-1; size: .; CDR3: CASSSGQGSYNEQFF; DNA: TGCGCCAGCAGCTCAGGACAGGGCTCCTACAATGAGCAGTTCTTC
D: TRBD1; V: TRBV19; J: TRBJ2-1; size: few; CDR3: CASSIGQGGPNEQFF; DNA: TGTGCCAGTAGTATCGGACAGGGGGGCCCCAATGAGCAGTTCTTC
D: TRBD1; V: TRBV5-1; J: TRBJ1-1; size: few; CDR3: CASSPDRGNSAFF; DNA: TGCGCCAGCAGCCCGGACAGGGGAAACTCAGCTTTCTTT
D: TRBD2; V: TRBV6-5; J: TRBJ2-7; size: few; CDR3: CASSYGGLAGYEQYF; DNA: TGTGCCAGCAGTTATGGGGGACTAGCGGGCTACGAGCAGTACTTC
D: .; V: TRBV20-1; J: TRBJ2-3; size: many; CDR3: CSARAAEGITDTQYF; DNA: TGCAGTGCTAGGGCAGCCGAAGGAATTACAGATACGCAGTATTTT
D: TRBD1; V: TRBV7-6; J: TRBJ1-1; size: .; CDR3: CASSFGTGSTEAFF; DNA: TGTGCCAGCAGCTTCGGGACAGGATCCACTGAAGCTTTCTTT